The clone carrying this T cell receptor beta chain was seen a single time. The antigen remains unidentified. Germline V gene sequence: CDR1 SEHNR, CDR2 FQNEAQ (reference sequence). The V segment lost 5 bases and the J segment 6 bases; nucleotides outside the gene matches: 7. The CDR3 runs to 15 residues. This sample was included in a study of T cells in Graves' hyperthyroidism and ophthalmopathy. Points from the study as a whole: Most thyroid clonotypes expanded above 0.001 were also detected in blood.

Amplified regions were TCR beta CDR3 sequences from RNA transcripts. HTBI primers drove first-round RT-PCR of the TCR CDR3. MiXCR, run by TCRdb on the multiplex PCR reads, gives a single entry per CDR3 protein. The data contain about 560,000 distinct CDR3 sequences, 46% of them singletons. Graves' hyperthyroidism qualified as stable when ophthalmopathy did not progress within 18 months. Sequenced sample: peripheral blood or thyroid tissue (not recorded which). J is TRBJ1-4 and V is TRBV7-9, with TRBD1 matching 9 bases. This TCR was recovered from a woman aged 18-30 years with Graves' hyperthyroidism. CDR3 coding DNA: TGTGCCAGCAGCCCCCGGACAGGGGTTGATGAAAAACTGTTTTTT. Translation: CASSPRTGVDEKLFF.